Shown below are 11 T cell receptor beta chains from a single sample sequenced in a study of a mutant IDH1 vaccine in newly diagnosed glioma. TCRdb's copy holds only in-frame clones and misses some; the assay was immunoSEQ multiplex PCR. The data contain some 60,000 clones, under 90% of them singletons. Which antigens these TCRs recognize remains unknown. Time point noted: week 11, during vaccination. All doses held 300 ug of mutant IDH1 20-mer peptide, with topical imiquimod. The sample here was PBMCs, taken from a glioma patient whose treatment included an IDH1 peptide vaccine. The receptors were gathered from a man between 45 and 60 years old with glioma.

The chain is built from TRBV7-9 and TRBJ2-7; 7 bases line up with TRBD1. Germline V CDR1 and CDR2: SEHNR, FQNEAQ (reference sequence). Losses at the gene ends were 4 bases for V and 3 bases for J; bases not matched to a gene: 9. The CDR3 is 15 residues long. In nucleotides, the CDR3 is TGTGCCAGCAGCTCCCGGTGGGACAGTCGCTACGAGCAGTACTTC. This gives the protein CASSSRWDSRYEQYF.

V is TRBV4-1 and J is TRBJ2-3, with 9 bases that match TRBD2. With V trimmed by 1 base and J by 2 bases, 7 bases remained unmatched. The germline V gene has CDR1 MGHRA and CDR2 YSYEKL. This CDR3 is 17 amino acids long. This chain's CDR3 is CASSQVSGGPNTDTQYF. CDR3 sequence (DNA): TGCGCCAGCAGCCAAGTCAGCGGGGGGCCTAACACAGATACGCAGTATTTT.

This clone has just a few counts. This chain uses TRBV7-2 with TRBJ1-1, with D maybe TRBD1 (5 bases). This CDR3 contains 14 residues. Per germline, CDR1 SGHTA and CDR2 FQGNSA. Trimming cost V 2 bases and J 5 bases, with 12 bases left between them. In DNA, the CDR3 is TGTGCCAGCAGCTTATGGACATCAGGGACTGAAGCTTTCTTT. Its protein is CASSLWTSGTEAFF.

The rearrangement links TRBV5-1 to TRBJ1-5, with D perhaps TRBD1 (5 bases). The germline V gene encodes CDR1 SGHRS and CDR2 YFSETQ. The CDR3 is 14 residues long. Trimming removed 1 base at V and 6 bases at J, with 11 bases between. The CDR3 DNA is TGCGCCAGCAGCTTGAGCCAGGGTGGTCAGCCCCAGCATTTT. Its protein is CASSLSQGGQPQHF. Combining the CDR3 with reference TRBV5-1 and TRBJ1-5 gives the whole variable domain KAGVTQTPRYLIKTRGQQVTLSCSPISGHRSVSWYQQTPGQGLQFLFEYFSETQRNKGNFPGRFSGRQFSNSRSEMNVSTLELGDSALYLCASSLSQGGQPQHFGDGTRLSIL.

The rearrangement links TRBV7-6 to TRBJ2-2; tentatively, D is TRBD1 (6 bases). CDR3 size: 12 residues. Per germline, CDR1 SGHVS and CDR2 FNYEAQ. Trimming pared 5 bases from V and 8 bases from J, leaving 9 bases between. The DNA of the CDR3 is TGTGCCAGCAGCCCAAGGGGGGGGGAGCTGTTTTTT. The encoded protein is CASSPRGGELFF.

The chain has TRBV6-5 and TRBJ1-1; TRBD1 is a possible D gene (6 bases). The CDR3 is 14 amino acids. V was clipped by 4 bases and J by 5 bases, with 14 bases between them. Germline CDR1 reads MNHEY; CDR2 reads SVGAGI. The CDR3 loop is CASSSRGGGTEAFF. The DNA for the CDR3 is TGTGCCAGCAGTTCACGCGGGGGCGGGACTGAAGCTTTCTTT.

The chain employs TRBV5-4 and TRBJ1-1; 7 positions agree with TRBD1. Looked up from germline, CDR1 is SGHNT and CDR2 is YYREEE (reference sequence). The ends lost 4 bases at V and 7 bases at J; junction bases unmatched: 10. This CDR3 spans 14 amino acids. The CDR3 DNA follows: TGTGCCAGCAGCAGCCCGGACAGGCCAGGTGAAGCTTTCTTT. Protein: CASSSPDRPGEAFF.

CDR3 sequence: CASSLEGSAGVKNIQYF. The CDR3 coding sequence is TGTGCCAGCAGCTTAGAAGGTTCGGCAGGGGTAAAAAACATTCAGTACTTC. J is TRBJ2-4 and V is TRBV7-8; tentatively, D is TRBD1 (6 bases). The CDR3 covers 17 residues. Germline CDR1 and CDR2: SGHVS and FQNEAQ. Deletions cut 1 base from V and 4 bases from J, with 17 bases between.

This clone has only a few counts. The chain uses TRBV13 and TRBJ2-3; D remains unclear. The germline gives CDR1 PRHDT, CDR2 FYEKMQ (reference sequence). V shed 1 base and J shed 4 bases, with 3 bases lying between them. This CDR3 region has 12 residues. DNA for the CDR3: TGTGCCAGCAGCTTAGCTTCAGATACGCAGTATTTT. It is translated as CASSLASDTQYF. Full variable domain (outside the CDR3, taken from reference TRBV13 and TRBJ2-3): AAGVIQSPRHLIKEKRETATLKCYPIPRHDTVYWYQQGPGQDPQFLISFYEKMQSDKGSIPDRFSAQQFSDYHSELNMSSLELGDSALYFCASSLASDTQYFGPGTRLTVL.

This chain joins TRBV27 and TRBJ1-5; TRBD1 matches 7 bases. The length of the CDR3 is 14 residues. Germline V gene sequence: CDR1 MNHEY, CDR2 SMNVEV (reference sequence). The J segment lost 1 base and the V segment lost 5 bases, leaving 2 bases of the junction unmatched. CDR3 DNA: TGTGCCAGCAGTAAGGGACAGAGCAATCAGCCCCAGCATTTT. It codes for CASSKGQSNQPQHF.

There are a few counts of this clone. In DNA, the CDR3 is TGCAGCGTTCGGGAGGGTGGTGGAAACACCATATATTTT. Translating gives CSVREGGGNTIYF. This chain connects TRBV29-1 to TRBJ1-3; D unresolved. Trimming took 5 bases from V and 3 from J, leaving 11 bases between them. CDR3 size: 13 residues. Germline V gene sequence: CDR1 SQVTM, CDR2 ANQGSEA. Variable domain in full (rest from reference TRBV29-1 and TRBJ1-3): SAVISQKPSRDICQRGTSLTIQCQVDSQVTMMFWYRQQPGQSLTLIATANQGSEATYESGFVIDKFPISRPNLTFSTLTVSNMSPEDSSIYLCSVREGGGNTIYFGEGSWLTVV.